Listed below are T cell receptor beta chains from one sample, sequenced in a study of cytomegalovirus exposure and HLA in healthy donors. Some clones are missing from TCRdb's copy, which holds only in-frame ones; the method was immunoSEQ multiplex PCR. This repertoire shows around 150,000 clones, more than 65% found once; its top ten account for over 0.95%. The sample consisted of PBMCs. These receptors were collected from a woman between 50 and 59 years old in good health and CMV-seronegative. CDR3s include the opening cysteine and the closing phenylalanine or tryptophan. The D gene is left open where the match is weak.

D: TRBD1; V: TRBV6-5; J: TRBJ1-5; CDR3: CASSYYRGGNQPQHF
D: -; V: TRBV19; J: TRBJ2-5; CDR3: CATTYRAQETQYF
D: TRBD1; V: TRBV7-3; J: TRBJ2-3; CDR3: CASSRTGADTQYF
D: -; V: TRBV15; J: TRBJ2-1; CDR3: CATKGVRSANEQFF
D: TRBD1; V: TRBV5-1; J: TRBJ1-2; CDR3: CASSLQGQEDGYTF
D: -; V: TRBV5-4; J: TRBJ1-1; CDR3: CASSFPRGGAEAFF
D: -; V: TRBV10-3; J: TRBJ1-4; CDR3: CAISDEMRANEKLFF
D: TRBD1; V: TRBV29-1; J: TRBJ2-1; CDR3: CSVTGQGSYNEQFF
D: -; V: TRBV7-9; J: TRBJ1-5; CDR3: CASSVTGFNQPQHF
D: -; V: TRBV7-8; J: TRBJ2-1; CDR3: CASSQSGAVVLYNEQFF
D: TRBD2; V: TRBV27; J: TRBJ2-1; CDR3: CASEGLAGGNEQFF
D: -; V: TRBV5-1; J: TRBJ2-1; CDR3: CASSLIPGDYNEQFF
D: -; V: TRBV28; J: TRBJ2-3; CDR3: CASSLWGRGTDTQYF
D: -; V: TRBV7-8; J: TRBJ2-5; CDR3: CASSDETGLDICDF
D: -; V: TRBV6-6; J: -; CDR3: CASSYRYEQYF
D: TRBD1; V: TRBV2; J: TRBJ1-5; CDR3: CASREGGQAGNQPQHF
D: -; V: TRBV11-2; J: TRBJ1-1; CDR3: CASSLDRDYTEAFF
D: TRBD1; V: TRBV5-8; J: TRBJ2-3; CDR3: CASSQWTGGTTDTQYF
D: -; V: TRBV4-2; J: TRBJ2-7; CDR3: CASSQDPSSLSYEQYF
D: TRBD2; V: TRBV4-3; J: TRBJ2-3; CDR3: CASSQGSGSDTQYF
D: -; V: TRBV9; J: TRBJ1-2; CDR3: CASSVGTGYGYTF
D: TRBD1; V: TRBV4-3; J: TRBJ2-5; CDR3: CASSPGTGISETQYF
D: TRBD2; V: TRBV18; J: TRBJ2-7; CDR3: CASSPPGLAGVEQYF
D: -; V: TRBV7-2; J: TRBJ2-3; CDR3: CASSLALTSDTQYF
D: TRBD1; V: TRBV28; J: TRBJ1-5; CDR3: CASSLPGDRSNQPQHF
D: TRBD1; V: TRBV7-7; J: TRBJ2-1; CDR3: CASSPQTGVGEQFF